The 19 T cell receptor beta chains below come from one sample, sequenced in a study of blood T cell repertoires in COVID-19. Sequencing used immunoSEQ multiplex PCR; TCRdb keeps in-frame clones, though not all of them. Of about 81,000 clones listed, roughly four fifths are singletons. The material sequenced was peripheral blood. Receptor source: a human donor in a cohort sampled during active COVID-19.

J is TRBJ2-5 and V is TRBV18, with 8 bases that match TRBD1. The CDR3 runs to 14 residues. Germline loops: CDR1 KGHSH, CDR2 LQKENI. With V trimmed by 2 bases and J by 5 bases, 4 bases remained unmatched. CDR3 in amino acids: CASSPRTGRETQYF. CDR3 in DNA: TGTGCCAGCTCACCAAGGACAGGGCGGGAGACCCAGTACTTC.

V and J are TRBV3-1 (or the pseudogene TRBV3-2) and TRBJ2-1; 13 bases align to TRBD2. V was pared by 0 bases and J by 14 bases, with 4 bases of the junction left unmatched. CDR3 size: 14 residues. Germline V gene sequence: CDR1 LGHDT, CDR2 YNNKEL (reference sequence). The CDR3 region has the DNA TGTGCCAGCAGCCAAGAACTAGCGGGGGGGCTTGAGTTCTTC. Amino acids: CASSQELAGGLEFF.

The chain is built from TRBV5-1 and TRBJ2-6; D is uncertain. This CDR3 is built from 12 residues. Germline V lookup: CDR1 SGHRS, CDR2 YFSETQ. Between the trimmed V and J ends, which lost 10 bases and 4 bases, there was a span of 9 bases. For the CDR3, the DNA is TGCGCCTCTTACTCCGGGGCCAACGTCCTGACTTTC. Translation: CASYSGANVLTF.

The gene calls are TRBV18 and TRBJ1-2; D is possibly TRBD1 (5 bases). This CDR3 has 14 amino acids. Trimming pared 2 bases from V and 4 bases from J, leaving 11 bases between. Germline CDR1 is KGHSH and CDR2 is LQKENI. For the CDR3, the DNA is TGTGCCAGCTCACCAACGGGGGGGGGCTATGGCTACACCTTC. Residues: CASSPTGGGYGYTF.

This sequence joins TRBV15 and TRBJ2-3; 14 nucleotides align to TRBD2. J lost 4 bases, V lost 9 bases, and 6 bases had no gene match. CDR1 LNHNV and CDR2 YYDKDF come from the germline V gene (reference sequence). The CDR3 covers 15 residues. CDR3 bases: TGTGCCACAGGACTAGCGGGGGGAGGGTCAGATACGCAGTATTTT. Translated, it gives CATGLAGGGSDTQYF.

This clone showed up just once. V usage is TRBV6-5 and J usage is TRBJ2-7; D may be TRBD2 (6 bases). V was trimmed by 0 bases and J by 2 bases, leaving 11 bases between them. The CDR3 has 15 residues. Per the germline V gene, CDR1 is MNHEY and CDR2 is SVGAGI. CDR3 DNA sequence: TGTGCCAGCAGTTACTCGGGGGGACTGGCCTACGAGCAGTACTTC. Translated: CASSYSGGLAYEQYF.

Only one count was recorded for this clone. V usage is TRBV11-2 and J usage is TRBJ2-1; 7 bases align to TRBD2. CDR3 size: 15 residues. Trimming at V came to 8 bases and at J to 2 bases, leaving 9 bases not matched to a gene. Germline lookup yields CDR1 SGHAT and CDR2 FQNNGV. CDR3 nucleotide sequence: TGTGCCAGCCTACAAATCGGACTAGCCTACAATGAGCAGTTCTTC. This codes for CASLQIGLAYNEQFF. Full variable domain (rest looked up from reference TRBV11-2 and TRBJ2-1): EAGVAQSPRYKIIEKRQSVAFWCNPISGHATLYWYQQILGQGPKLLIQFQNNGVVDDSQLPKDRFSAERLKGVDSTLKIQPAKLEDSAVYLCASLQIGLAYNEQFFGPGTRLTVL.

V is TRBV6-5 and J is TRBJ2-7; 11 nucleotides line up with TRBD2. J gave up 3 bases and V 6 bases, and 7 bases lay outside the gene matches. Germline V CDR1 and CDR2: MNHEY, SVGAGI. This CDR3 region has 15 residues. CDR3 amino acids: CASRSLAGGLYEQYF. CDR3 in DNA: TGTGCCAGCAGGTCCCTAGCGGGGGGTCTCTACGAGCAGTACTTC.

This clone has just one count. The J gene is TRBJ2-3, the V gene TRBV5-4, with TRBD2 matching over 11 bases. The V and J ends lost 4 bases and 5 bases, in that order; junction bases with no gene match: 9. The V gene's germline CDR1 is SGHNT and CDR2 YYREEE (reference sequence). The CDR3 has 16 residues. The CDR3 loop is CASSPIAGGPIDTQYF. DNA for the CDR3: TGTGCCAGCAGCCCAATAGCGGGGGGGCCTATAGATACGCAGTATTTT.

The gene calls are TRBV7-2 and TRBJ1-2, with 8 bases identical to TRBD1. V lost 5 bases and J lost 5; bases outside the gene matches: 4. CDR1 is SGHTA and CDR2 is FQGNSA in the germline V gene. CDR3 length equals 13 residues. CDR3 sequence reads: CASSPGQEYGYTF. In DNA, the CDR3 is TGTGCCAGCAGCCCGGGACAGGAATATGGCTACACCTTC.

V gene TRBV6-2 or TRBV6-3 combines with J gene TRBJ1-1; D is perhaps TRBD1 (5 bases). Germline CDR1 MNHEY, CDR2 SVGEGT. There are 13 residues in the CDR3. Trimming cost V 5 bases and J 4 bases, with 11 bases left between them. The CDR3 loop is CASSQGVVTEAFF. The DNA for the CDR3 is TGTGCCAGCAGTCAGGGCGTCGTCACTGAAGCTTTCTTT.

The gene calls are TRBV6-5 and TRBJ1-2; possibly TRBD1 for D (6 bases). V lost 6 bases, J lost 2 bases, and 13 bases lay in between. The CDR3 runs to 14 residues. From germline, CDR1 is MNHEY and CDR2 SVGAGI. DNA of the CDR3: TGTGCCAGCAGGGGCTTTGACAGGAACTATGGCTACACCTTC. Translation: CASRGFDRNYGYTF.

The gene calls are TRBV14 and TRBJ1-2, with 10 bases aligning to TRBD1. Germline values: CDR1 SGHDN, CDR2 FVKESK. J lost 7 bases, V lost 1 base, and 6 bases had no gene match. This CDR3 is built from 15 residues. CDR3 in DNA: TGTGCCAGCAGCCAAGGGCGGGACAGGGGTCGTGGCTACACCTTC. As protein: CASSQGRDRGRGYTF.

This clone was seen a handful of times. The chain carries TRBV12-3 or TRBV12-4 and TRBJ1-1, with unresolved D. V was clipped by 6 bases and J by 11 bases, with 16 bases between them. CDR3 length equals 12 residues. CDR3 loop: CASSGRGKLAFF. The CDR3 DNA follows: TGTGCCAGCAGCGGTCGGGGAAAGCTGGCTTTCTTT.

J is TRBJ2-7 and V is TRBV11-2; D is undetermined. The CDR3 is 15 residues long. Germline loops: CDR1 SGHAT, CDR2 FQNNGV. Trimming pared 3 bases from V and 0 bases from J, leaving 12 bases between. CDR3 protein: CASSFLLRSSYEQYF. DNA of the CDR3: TGTGCCAGCAGCTTTTTGCTTAGGAGCTCCTACGAGCAGTACTTC. Variable domain in full (rest from reference TRBV11-2 and TRBJ2-7): EAGVAQSPRYKIIEKRQSVAFWCNPISGHATLYWYQQILGQGPKLLIQFQNNGVVDDSQLPKDRFSAERLKGVDSTLKIQPAKLEDSAVYLCASSFLLRSSYEQYFGPGTRLTVT.

The genes are TRBV4-1 and TRBJ1-2; D may be TRBD1 (6 bases). The CDR3 has 15 residues. Deletions cut 3 bases from V and 6 bases from J, with 17 bases between. Germline assignment: CDR1 MGHRA and CDR2 YSYEKL. The CDR3 DNA is TGCGCCAGCAGCCAGCCGCTCGGGGGGCGGCATGGCTACACCTTC. Translating gives CASSQPLGGRHGYTF.

V usage is TRBV3-1 (or the pseudogene TRBV3-2) and J usage is TRBJ2-5; TRBD1 matches 9 bases. The CDR3 totals 14 residues. With V trimmed by 6 bases and J by 5 bases, 7 bases remained unmatched. Germline V gene data show CDR1 as LGHDT and CDR2 as YNNKEL (reference sequence). The CDR3 sequence is CASSPGTGTETQYF. DNA for the CDR3: TGTGCCAGCAGTCCCGGGACAGGGACGGAGACCCAGTACTTC.

The chain carries TRBV4-3 and TRBJ1-2, with D possibly TRBD1 on 5 matching bases. V lost 0 bases to trimming and J lost 2 bases, with 7 bases between them. CDR3 length: 14 amino acids. The germline CDR1 and CDR2 sequences are LGHNA and YSLEER. CDR3 coding DNA: TGCGCCAGCAGCCAAGAGGGGCTAAACTATGGCTACACCTTC. Translation: CASSQEGLNYGYTF.

This sequence joins TRBV6-2 or TRBV6-3 and TRBJ2-7; possible D gene TRBD1, 6 bases. Germline-derived CDR1 and CDR2 are MNHEY and SVGEGT. V lost 2 bases, J lost 5 bases, and 13 bases lay in between. This CDR3 comprises 14 residues. This chain's CDR3 is CASSYSRGFDEQYF. CDR3 DNA: TGTGCCAGCAGTTACAGCAGGGGTTTCGACGAGCAGTACTTC.